A selection of T cell receptor beta chains follows, all from one sample in a study of blood T cell repertoires in COVID-19. The protocol was immunoSEQ multiplex PCR, while the TCRdb copy is restricted to in-frame clones and leaves out a portion. Of 200,000 to 300,000 clones in the sample, around four fifths were seen once. Sequenced input: peripheral blood. The receptors here all came from a woman between 55 and 75 years old with active or convalescent COVID-19. Each CDR3 is given with its conserved first and last residue. Each record gives: clone size, D gene, V gene, J gene, CDR3 DNA, CDR3 protein. D genes are given only for firm matches. Only some rows state a clone size, as once, few, many or a class for expanded clones.

-	TRBD2	TRBV9	TRBJ2-2	TGTGCCAGCAGCGTAGATTTTCTAGCGGGATCTAACACCGGGGAGCTGTTTTTT	CASSVDFLAGSNTGELFF
-	TRBD2	TRBV7-2	TRBJ2-6	TGTGCCAGCAGCTTGAGCGGCGCGGGAGGGCCTCCTGGGGCCAACGTCCTGACTTTC	CASSLSGAGGPPGANVLTF
few	-	TRBV10-2	TRBJ1-4	TGCGCCAGCAGACCGGGACACCTCAGTTCTAATGAAAAACTGTTTTTT	CASRPGHLSSNEKLFF
-	-	TRBV12-5	TRBJ2-5	TGTGCTAGTGGCTTTGGAATGGGGCGATATGAGACCCAGTACTTC	CASGFGMGRYETQYF
-	TRBD2	TRBV7-9	TRBJ2-3	TGTGCCAGCAGCTCTAGCGGGAGGGGGTCGGGCACAGATACGCAGTATTTT	CASSSSGRGSGTDTQYF
-	-	TRBV14	TRBJ1-4	TGTGCCAGCAGCCAATCGCAGGGGACCCCAACTAATGAAAAACTGTTTTTT	CASSQSQGTPTNEKLFF
-	-	TRBV7-9	TRBJ2-3	TGTGCCAGCAGCCGGAACAGGGGAGGCCCAGATACGCAGTATTTT	CASSRNRGGPDTQYF
few	TRBD1	TRBV2	TRBJ1-1	TGTGCCAGCAGGGACAGGTACACTGAAGCTTTCTTT	CASRDRYTEAFF
-	TRBD2	TRBV3-1/TRBV3-2	TRBJ2-5	TGTGCCAGCAGCCCACGGCGGGGGGGGTGGGACGAGACCCAGTACTTC	CASSPRRGGWDETQYF
-	-	TRBV6-5	TRBJ1-1	TGTGCCAGCAGTTACCTAGGACTTAATACTGAAGCTTTCTTT	CASSYLGLNTEAFF
once	-	TRBV5-4	TRBJ2-1	TGTGCCAGCAGCCCAGGACTCTTTAACTCCTACAATGAGCAGTTCTTC	CASSPGLFNSYNEQFF
-	-	TRBV6-6	TRBJ2-7	TGTGCCAGCAGTAACGCCGGGACATTTCACGAGCAGTACTTC	CASSNAGTFHEQYF
-	TRBD1	TRBV19	TRBJ1-4	TGTGCCAGTTCGGGACAGGTTTCAACTAATGAAAAACTGTTTTTT	CASSGQVSTNEKLFF
-	TRBD2	TRBV10-3	TRBJ2-3	TGTGCCATCAGTGGATACGCTAGCGGTGGCACAGATACGCAGTATTTT	CAISGYASGGTDTQYF
-	TRBD2	TRBV10-3	TRBJ2-2	TGTGCCATCGCTGGGGGACTATCTATAACCGGGGAGCTGTTTTTT	CAIAGGLSITGELFF
-	-	TRBV6-5	TRBJ2-1	TGTGCCAGCTTCTTATACAATGAGCAGTTCTTC	CASFLYNEQFF
-	-	TRBV19	TRBJ2-1	TGTGCCAGTAGTAAAGGAGGGCAGGAGGAAAATGAGCAGTTCTTC	CASSKGGQEENEQFF
once	TRBD1	TRBV27	TRBJ1-1	TGTGCCAGCGGGGCGGACAGGGGGTTCGCTGAAGCTTTCTTT	CASGADRGFAEAFF
once	-	TRBV11-2	TRBJ1-1	TGTGCCAGCAGGGCGGCTCAAGTTATGAACACTGAAGCTTTCTTT	CASRAAQVMNTEAFF
-	-	TRBV4-1	TRBJ1-5	TGCGCCAGCAGCCACCGAGGACATAGCAATCAGCCCCAGCATTTT	CASSHRGHSNQPQHF
-	TRBD1	TRBV11-3	TRBJ1-2	TGTGCCAGCAGCTCCCGAGTTGGGACAGGGCATGGCTACACCTTC	CASSSRVGTGHGYTF
-	TRBD1	TRBV28	TRBJ1-3	TGTGCCAGCAGAGACAGGGGGGACGGAAACACCATATATTTT	CASRDRGDGNTIYF
-	-	TRBV5-1	TRBJ1-6	TGCGCCAGCAGCTTGACAGGGAGATATTCACCCCTCCACTTT	CASSLTGRYSPLHF
-	TRBD2	TRBV5-4	TRBJ2-7	TGTGCCAGCAGCTTAATTGGGCGGGAGCCTTACGAGCAGTACTTC	CASSLIGREPYEQYF
-	-	TRBV5-4	TRBJ2-4	TGTGCCAGCAGCGCGACTGGCAGACTAGCCAAAAACATTCAGTACTTC	CASSATGRLAKNIQYF
few	TRBD2	TRBV4-1	TRBJ2-3	TGCGCCAGCGCACTAGCGGGGGGAACAGATACGCAGTATTTT	CASALAGGTDTQYF
-	-	TRBV7-3	TRBJ1-1	TGTGCCAGCAGCGTCACAGGGAGTAGGGACACTGAAGCTTTCTTT	CASSVTGSRDTEAFF
-	-	TRBV19	TRBJ2-3	TGTGCCAGTAGCAAAGATAGGGGGGGCCGGAGCACAGATACGCAGTATTTT	CASSKDRGGRSTDTQYF
-	TRBD2	TRBV7-9	TRBJ2-1	TGTGCCAGCAGCCCCTGGGGGGGCAATGAGCAGTTCTTC	CASSPWGGNEQFF
-	-	TRBV10-3	TRBJ1-3	TGTGCCATCAGCCGGACAGCCTCTGGAAACACCATATATTTT	CAISRTASGNTIYF
once	-	TRBV3-1/TRBV3-2	TRBJ2-2	TGTGCCAGCAGCCAACCTCTGGAGCGGAACACCGGGGAGCTGTTTTTT	CASSQPLERNTGELFF
-	TRBD2	TRBV30	TRBJ2-1	TGTGCCTGGAGTTCCGGGACTAGCAGGCTCTTC	CAWSSGTSRLF
-	TRBD1	TRBV5-8	TRBJ1-1	TGTGCCAGCAGCTGGACAGGGGCGAACACTGAAGCTTTCTTT	CASSWTGANTEAFF
-	-	TRBV3-1/TRBV3-2	TRBJ1-1	TGTGCCAGCAGCCAAAGGACTCCCACTGAAGCTTTCTTT	CASSQRTPTEAFF
-	TRBD1	TRBV18	TRBJ1-5	TGTGCCAGCTCACCCCGACAGGGGGCAGGCAATCAGCCCCAGCATTTT	CASSPRQGAGNQPQHF
-	-	TRBV7-8	TRBJ1-2	TGTGCCAGCAGCTTAAGACAGGCCCGGTATGGCTACACCTTC	CASSLRQARYGYTF
-	-	TRBV5-1	TRBJ2-3	TGCGCCAGCAGCTTAGATCAGGCTAGCACAGATACGCAGTATTTT	CASSLDQASTDTQYF
-	-	TRBV5-1	TRBJ2-7	TGCGCCAGCAGCTTGGACTCCGGGACTGTTTACGAGCAGTACTTC	CASSLDSGTVYEQYF
-	TRBD1	TRBV19	TRBJ1-5	TGTGCCAGTAGTGACAGGGTCCAAAGGGGCAATCAGCCCCAGCATTTT	CASSDRVQRGNQPQHF
-	TRBD1	TRBV9	TRBJ1-6	TGTGCCAGCAGCGTAGTGGAGGGGGCCAATTCACCCCTCCACTTT	CASSVVEGANSPLHF
-	TRBD2	TRBV3-1/TRBV3-2	TRBJ2-3	TGTGCCAGCAGCCAAGAGGGGCTAGCGGGAGTTGAGGATACGCAGTATTTT	CASSQEGLAGVEDTQYF
-	-	TRBV5-1	TRBJ1-1	TGCGCCAGCAGCTTGGGAGGGTTTGACACTGAAGCTTTCTTT	CASSLGGFDTEAFF
-	TRBD1	TRBV7-8	TRBJ1-1	TGTGCCAGCAGCGGCAGGGGGCGAACTGAAGCTTTCTTT	CASSGRGRTEAFF